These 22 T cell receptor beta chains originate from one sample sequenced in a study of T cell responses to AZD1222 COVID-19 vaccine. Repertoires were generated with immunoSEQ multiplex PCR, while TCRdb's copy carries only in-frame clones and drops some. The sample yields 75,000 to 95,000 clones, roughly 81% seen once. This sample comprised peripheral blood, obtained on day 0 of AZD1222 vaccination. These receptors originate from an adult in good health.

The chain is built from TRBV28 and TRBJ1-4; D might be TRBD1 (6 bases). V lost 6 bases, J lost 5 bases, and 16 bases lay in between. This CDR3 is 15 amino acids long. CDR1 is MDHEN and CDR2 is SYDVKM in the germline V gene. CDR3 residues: CASSTGQSKNEKLFF. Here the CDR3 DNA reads TGTGCCAGCAGCACCGGACAGTCTAAAAATGAAAAACTGTTTTTT. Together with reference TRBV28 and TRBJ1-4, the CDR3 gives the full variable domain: DVKVTQSSRYLVKRTGEKVFLECVQDMDHENMFWYRQDPGLGLRLIYFSYDVKMKEKGDIPEGYSVSREKKERFSLILESASTNQTSMYLCASSTGQSKNEKLFFGSGTQLSVL.

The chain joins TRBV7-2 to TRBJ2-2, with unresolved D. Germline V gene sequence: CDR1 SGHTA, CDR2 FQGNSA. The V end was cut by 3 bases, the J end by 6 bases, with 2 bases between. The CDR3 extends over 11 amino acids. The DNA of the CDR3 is TGTGCCAGCAGCTTGGCCGGGGAGCTGTTTTTT. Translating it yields CASSLAGELFF.

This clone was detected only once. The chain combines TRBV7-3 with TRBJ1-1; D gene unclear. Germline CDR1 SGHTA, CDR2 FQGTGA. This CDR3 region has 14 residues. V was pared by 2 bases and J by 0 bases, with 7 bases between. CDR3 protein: CASSLDPMNTEAFF. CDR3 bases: TGTGCCAGCAGCTTAGATCCTATGAACACTGAAGCTTTCTTT. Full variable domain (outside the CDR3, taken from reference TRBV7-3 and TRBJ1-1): GAGVSQTPSNKVTEKGKYVELRCDPISGHTALYWYRQSLGQGPEFLIYFQGTGAADDSGLPNDRFFAVRPEGSVSTLKIQRTERGDSAVYLCASSLDPMNTEAFFGQGTRLTVV.

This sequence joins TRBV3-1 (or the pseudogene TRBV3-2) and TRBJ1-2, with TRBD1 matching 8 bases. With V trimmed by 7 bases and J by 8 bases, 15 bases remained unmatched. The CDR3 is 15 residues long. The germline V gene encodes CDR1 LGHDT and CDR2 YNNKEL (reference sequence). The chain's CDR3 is CASNASPRGQEGYTF. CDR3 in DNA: TGTGCCAGCAACGCAAGCCCCAGGGGACAGGAGGGCTACACCTTC.

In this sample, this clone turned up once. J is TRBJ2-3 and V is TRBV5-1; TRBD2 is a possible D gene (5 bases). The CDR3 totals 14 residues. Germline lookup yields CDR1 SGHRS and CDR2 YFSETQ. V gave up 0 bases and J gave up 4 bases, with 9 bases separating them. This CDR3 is CASSLAGLADTQYF. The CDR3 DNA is TGCGCCAGCAGCTTGGCCGGACTCGCAGATACGCAGTATTTT.

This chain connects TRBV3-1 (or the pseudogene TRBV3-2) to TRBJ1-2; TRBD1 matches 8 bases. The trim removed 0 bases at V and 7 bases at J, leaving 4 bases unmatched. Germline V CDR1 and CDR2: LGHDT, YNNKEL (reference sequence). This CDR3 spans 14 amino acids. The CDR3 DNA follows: TGTGCCAGCAGCCAAGATACACAGGGGGGTGGCTACACCTTC. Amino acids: CASSQDTQGGGYTF.

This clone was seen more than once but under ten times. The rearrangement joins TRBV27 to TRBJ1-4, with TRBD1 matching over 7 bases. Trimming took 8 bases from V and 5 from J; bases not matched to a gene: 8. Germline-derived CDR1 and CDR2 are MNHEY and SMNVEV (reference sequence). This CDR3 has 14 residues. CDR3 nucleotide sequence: TGTGCCAGCGCTCCGGGGACAGAAAATGAAAAACTGTTTTTT. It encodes CASAPGTENEKLFF.

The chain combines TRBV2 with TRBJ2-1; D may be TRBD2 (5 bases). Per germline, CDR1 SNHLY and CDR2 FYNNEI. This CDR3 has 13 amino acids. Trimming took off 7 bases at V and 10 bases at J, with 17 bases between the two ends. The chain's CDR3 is CASILETGTEQFF. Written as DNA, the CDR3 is TGTGCCAGCATTTTAGAGACGGGAACCGAGCAGTTCTTC.

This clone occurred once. CDR3 residues: CASSARQTNYGYTF. The CDR3 DNA sequence: TGTGCCAGCTCAGCCAGACAGACAAACTATGGCTACACCTTC. J is TRBJ1-2 and V is TRBV18; D perhaps matches TRBD1 (5 bases). The length of the CDR3 is 14 residues. V was trimmed by 5 bases and J by 2 bases, leaving 12 bases between them. From germline, CDR1 is KGHSH and CDR2 LQKENI.

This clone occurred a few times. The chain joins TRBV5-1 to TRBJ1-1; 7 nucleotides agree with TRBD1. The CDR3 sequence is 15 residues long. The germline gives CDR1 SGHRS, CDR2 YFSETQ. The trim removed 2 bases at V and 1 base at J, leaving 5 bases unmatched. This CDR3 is CASSFSGGANTEAFF. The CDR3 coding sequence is TGCGCCAGCAGCTTCTCAGGGGGAGCGAACACTGAAGCTTTCTTT.

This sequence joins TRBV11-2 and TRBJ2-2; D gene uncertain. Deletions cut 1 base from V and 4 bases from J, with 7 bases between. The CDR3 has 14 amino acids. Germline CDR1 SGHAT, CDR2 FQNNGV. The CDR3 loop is CASSLAGITGELFF. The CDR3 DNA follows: TGTGCCAGCAGCTTAGCGGGTATCACCGGGGAGCTGTTTTTT. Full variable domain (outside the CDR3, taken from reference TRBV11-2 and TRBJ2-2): EAGVAQSPRYKIIEKRQSVAFWCNPISGHATLYWYQQILGQGPKLLIQFQNNGVVDDSQLPKDRFSAERLKGVDSTLKIQPAKLEDSAVYLCASSLAGITGELFFGEGSRLTVL.

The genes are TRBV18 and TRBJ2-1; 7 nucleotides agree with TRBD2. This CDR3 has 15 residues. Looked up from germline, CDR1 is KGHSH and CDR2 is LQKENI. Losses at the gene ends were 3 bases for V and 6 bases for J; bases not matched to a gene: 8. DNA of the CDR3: TGTGCCAGCTCACCGTCCGTGGGGGGGAGCAATGAGCAGTTCTTC. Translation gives CASSPSVGGSNEQFF.

CDR3 in amino acids: CASSSDRGGTGELFF. As DNA, the CDR3 is TGTGCCAGCAGCTCCGACAGGGGAGGGACCGGGGAGCTGTTTTTT. V is TRBV5-4 and J is TRBJ2-2; D may be TRBD1 (8 bases). This CDR3 spans 15 amino acids. V lost 3 bases and J 5 bases, leaving 14 bases between the germline ends. The V gene's germline CDR1 is SGHNT and CDR2 YYREEE (reference sequence).

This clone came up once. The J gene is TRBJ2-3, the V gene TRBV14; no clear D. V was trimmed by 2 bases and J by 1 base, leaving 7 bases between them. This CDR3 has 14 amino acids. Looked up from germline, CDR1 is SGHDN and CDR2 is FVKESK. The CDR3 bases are TGTGCCAGCAGCCAAAACTGGGGCACAGATACGCAGTATTTT. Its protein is CASSQNWGTDTQYF.

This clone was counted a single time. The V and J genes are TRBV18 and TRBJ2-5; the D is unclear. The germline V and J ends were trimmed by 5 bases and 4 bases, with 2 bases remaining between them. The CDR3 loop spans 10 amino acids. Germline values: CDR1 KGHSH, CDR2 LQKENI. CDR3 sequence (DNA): TGTGCCAGCTCAGGAGAGACCCAGTACTTC. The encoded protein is CASSGETQYF.

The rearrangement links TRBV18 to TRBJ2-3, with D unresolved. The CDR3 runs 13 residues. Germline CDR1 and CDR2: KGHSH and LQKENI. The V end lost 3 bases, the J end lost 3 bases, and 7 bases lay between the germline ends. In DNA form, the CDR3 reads TGTGCCAGCTCACCGTCCCTGACAGATACGCAGTATTTT. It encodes CASSPSLTDTQYF.

CDR3 DNA sequence: TGTGCCAGCAGCGTAGCTCCCCAAGAGACCCAGTACTTC. Translation: CASSVAPQETQYF. The chain joins TRBV9 to TRBJ2-5; the D is unclear. CDR1 is SGDLS, CDR2 YYNGEE, per germline. CDR3 length: 13 residues. V was shortened by 0 bases and J by 1 base, with 4 bases between the two germline ends.

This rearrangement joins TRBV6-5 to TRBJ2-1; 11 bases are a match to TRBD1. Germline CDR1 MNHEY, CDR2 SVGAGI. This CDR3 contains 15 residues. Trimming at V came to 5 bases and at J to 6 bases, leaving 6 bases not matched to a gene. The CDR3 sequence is CASSRGQGASNEQFF. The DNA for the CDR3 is TGTGCCAGCAGTCGCGGACAGGGGGCAAGCAATGAGCAGTTCTTC.

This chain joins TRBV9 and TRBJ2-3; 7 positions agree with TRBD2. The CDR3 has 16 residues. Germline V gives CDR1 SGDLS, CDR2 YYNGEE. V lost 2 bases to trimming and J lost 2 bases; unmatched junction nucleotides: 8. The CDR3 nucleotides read TGTGCCAGCAGCGTCCGGGGCGCGGGGGTCACAGATACGCAGTATTTT. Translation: CASSVRGAGVTDTQYF.

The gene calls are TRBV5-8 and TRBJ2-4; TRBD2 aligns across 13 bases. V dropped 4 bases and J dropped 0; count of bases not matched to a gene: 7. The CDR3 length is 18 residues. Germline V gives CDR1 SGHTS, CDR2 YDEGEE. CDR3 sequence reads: CASSPGTSGILAKNIQYF. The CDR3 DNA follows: TGTGCCAGCAGCCCCGGGACTAGCGGGATCCTAGCCAAAAACATTCAGTACTTC.

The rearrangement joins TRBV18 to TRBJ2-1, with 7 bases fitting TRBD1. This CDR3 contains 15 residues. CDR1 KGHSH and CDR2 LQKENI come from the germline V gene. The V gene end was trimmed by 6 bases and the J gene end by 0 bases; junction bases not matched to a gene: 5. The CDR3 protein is CASSRQGSSYNEQFF. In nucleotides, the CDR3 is TGTGCCAGCTCCCGACAGGGAAGCTCCTACAATGAGCAGTTCTTC.

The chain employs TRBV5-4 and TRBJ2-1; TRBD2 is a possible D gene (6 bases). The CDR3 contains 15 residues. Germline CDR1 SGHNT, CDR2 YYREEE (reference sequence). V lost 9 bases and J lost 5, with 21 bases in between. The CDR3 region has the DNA TGTGCCACAAACCCAAACTGGGGGGTGCACAATGAGCAGTTCTTC. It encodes CATNPNWGVHNEQFF.